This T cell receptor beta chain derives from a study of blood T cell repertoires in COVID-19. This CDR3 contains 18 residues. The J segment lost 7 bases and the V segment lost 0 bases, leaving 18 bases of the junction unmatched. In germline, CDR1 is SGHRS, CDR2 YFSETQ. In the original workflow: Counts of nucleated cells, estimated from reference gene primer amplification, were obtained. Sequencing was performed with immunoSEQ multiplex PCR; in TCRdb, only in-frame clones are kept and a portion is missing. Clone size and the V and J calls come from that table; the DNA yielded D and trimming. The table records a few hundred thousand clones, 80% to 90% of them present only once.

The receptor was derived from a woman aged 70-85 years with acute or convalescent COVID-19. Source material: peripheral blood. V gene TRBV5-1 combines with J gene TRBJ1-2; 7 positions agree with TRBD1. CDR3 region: CASSLEKFQGQQIGGYTF. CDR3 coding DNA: TGCGCCAGCAGCTTGGAAAAGTTTCAGGGACAGCAAATCGGTGGCTACACCTTC.